The rows below give T cell receptor beta chains drawn from one sample of a study of CD8+ T cells in alopecia areata. The protocol was immunoSEQ multiplex PCR, while the TCRdb copy is restricted to in-frame clones and leaves out a portion. The repertoire holds about 140,000 clones, with nearly 55% as singletons. The sequenced sample was CD8+ T cells sorted from blood, obtained at week 4, from a patient treated with tofacitinib. The receptors derive from a human donor with alopecia areata. Both conserved end residues are part of each CDR3. D genes are given only for firm matches. Where a row states a size, it is once, few, many or the class of an expanded clone; other rows omit it.

TRBJ2-7,TRBD1,once,15,TRBV30,TGTGCCTGGACTCATGTGACAGGGCGCGGCTACGAGCAGTACTTC,CAWTHVTGRGYEQYF
TRBJ2-7,TRBD1,few,16,TRBV5-1,TGCGCCAGCAGCTTTGGCCCCGGGACAGGCATCCACGAGCAGTACTTC,CASSFGPGTGIHEQYF
TRBJ2-3,-,once,15,TRBV7-9,TGTGCCAGCAGCCAACTCCGGACAGCAACAGATACGCAGTATTTT,CASSQLRTATDTQYF
TRBJ2-2,TRBD2,-,14,TRBV4-1,TGCGCCAGCAGCCCCCGGGAGGGTCCCGGGGAGCTGTTTTTT,CASSPREGPGELFF
TRBJ1-5,-,once,13,TRBV19,TGTGCCAGTAGTTTGGACGGAGATCAGCCCCAGCATTTT,CASSLDGDQPQHF
TRBJ2-2,-,-,13,TRBV27,TGTGCCAGCAGTTTGGACACAGGGGGGGACCTGTTTTTT,CASSLDTGGDLFF
TRBJ1-3,TRBD1,-,16,TRBV6-6,TGTGCCAGCAGCGATGACAGGGGGCTTTTGGGAAACACCATATATTTT,CASSDDRGLLGNTIYF
TRBJ2-1,-,few,12,TRBV14,TGTGCCAGCAGCGCCCTCGGCAATGAGCAGTTCTTC,CASSALGNEQFF
TRBJ2-3,TRBD2,few,15,TRBV11-2,TGTGCCAGCAGCCAGAGCGGGGGCCACACAGATACGCAGTATTTT,CASSQSGGHTDTQYF
TRBJ2-2,TRBD2,-,14,TRBV29-1,TGCAGCGTTGAAGATACTAGCGGTACCGGGGAGCTGTTTTTT,CSVEDTSGTGELFF
TRBJ2-7,-,-,10,TRBV28,TGTGCCACCACCCGGGGTGAGCAGTACTTC,CATTRGEQYF
TRBJ1-1,-,-,13,TRBV7-9,TGTGCCAGCAGCCAGGACGGATACACTGAAGCTTTCTTT,CASSQDGYTEAFF
TRBJ2-2,-,-,15,TRBV4-3,TGCGCCAGCAGCCCCTTAGAGGGGCACACCGGGGAGCTGTTTTTT,CASSPLEGHTGELFF